A single sample is the source of the 28 T cell receptor beta chains below, sequenced in a study of blood T cell repertoires in COVID-19. Clones were read by immunoSEQ multiplex PCR, and TCRdb kept only the in-frame ones, dropping some. The sample includes a few hundred thousand clones, approximately 90% seen only once; the top ten take approximately 0.84%. The sequenced sample was peripheral blood. All receptors derive from a man aged 30-40 years with acute or convalescent COVID-19.

This rearrangement joins TRBV9 to TRBJ1-3; tentative D call: TRBD1 (5 bases). Trimming removed 2 bases at V and 2 bases at J, with 14 bases between. The CDR3 is 16 residues long. CDR1 and CDR2 (germline): SGDLS, YYNGEE. The CDR3 protein is CASSVPVGGPGNTIYF. The CDR3 DNA sequence: TGTGCCAGCAGCGTCCCCGTCGGGGGTCCTGGAAACACCATATATTTT.

The genes are TRBV5-1 and TRBJ1-4, with 9 bases that match TRBD1. The CDR3 covers 14 residues. Germline V gene sequence: CDR1 SGHRS, CDR2 YFSETQ. V shed 4 bases, J shed 7 bases, and the junction held 5 bases outside the gene matches. The CDR3 DNA is TGCGCCAGCAGCGTGGGACAGGGTAGTGAAAAACTGTTTTTT. Its translation: CASSVGQGSEKLFF.

The V and J genes are TRBV5-5 and TRBJ2-5; weak D call: TRBD2 (6 bases). The CDR3 consists of 14 residues. Germline V gives CDR1 SGHKS, CDR2 YYEKEE (reference sequence). V lost 2 bases and J 2 bases, leaving 10 bases between the germline ends. CDR3 in amino acids: CASSFRDFQETQYF. The CDR3 DNA reads TGTGCCAGCAGCTTCCGGGACTTTCAAGAGACCCAGTACTTC. Variable domain in full (rest from reference TRBV5-5 and TRBJ2-5): DAGVTQSPTHLIKTRGQQVTLRCSPISGHKSVSWYQQVLGQGPQFIFQYYEKEERGRGNFPDRFSARQFPNYSSELNVNALLLGDSALYLCASSFRDFQETQYFGPGTRLLVL.

This clone was seen once. The chain combines TRBV6-6 with TRBJ1-1, with D tentatively TRBD1 (6 bases). The CDR3 is 13 amino acids. V dropped 7 bases and J dropped 7 bases, with 16 bases sitting between them. The germline V gene encodes CDR1 MNHNY and CDR2 SVGAGI (reference sequence). CDR3: CASTSRGGFEAFF. CDR3 in DNA: TGTGCCAGCACCTCTAGGGGGGGGTTTGAAGCTTTCTTT.

The CDR3 reads CASSPRGKGGNTIYF. CDR3 in DNA: TGCGCCAGCAGCCCCAGGGGGAAAGGTGGAAACACCATATATTTT. The chain employs TRBV5-1 and TRBJ1-3; 7 nucleotides align to TRBD1. The CDR3 totals 15 residues. With V trimmed by 4 bases and J by 3 bases, 7 bases remained unmatched. CDR1 SGHRS and CDR2 YFSETQ come from the germline V gene.

The chain joins TRBV28 to TRBJ2-2; no clear D. Germline lookup yields CDR1 MDHEN and CDR2 SYDVKM. The CDR3 extends over 14 amino acids. V lost 10 bases and J lost 0, with 12 bases in between. Here the CDR3 reads CATRSTANTGELFF. The CDR3 nucleotides are TGTGCCACCCGAAGTACAGCGAACACCGGGGAGCTGTTTTTT.

The table lists this clone with a few counts. This rearrangement joins TRBV5-1 to TRBJ1-3; TRBD1 agrees at 7 bases. V lost 5 bases, J lost 1 base, and 6 bases stayed unmatched. CDR3 length: 15 residues. Germline loops: CDR1 SGHRS, CDR2 YFSETQ. For the CDR3, the DNA is TGCGCCAGCAGTTTCGACAGGGAATCTGGAAACACCATATATTTT. This encodes CASSFDRESGNTIYF.

The chain links TRBV4-1 to TRBJ1-5, with D unresolved. This CDR3 region has 17 residues. Germline V gene lookup returns CDR1 MGHRA and CDR2 YSYEKL. Trimming stripped 1 base from V and 0 bases from J, with 13 bases between. DNA of the CDR3: TGCGCCAGCAGCCAAGGGTTGCGGGGAGCTAGCAATCAGCCCCAGCATTTT. Residues: CASSQGLRGASNQPQHF.

J is TRBJ2-1 and V is TRBV27; 10 bases match TRBD1. The CDR3 totals 15 residues. The J segment lost 7 bases and the V segment lost 3 bases, leaving 6 bases of the junction unmatched. CDR1 is MNHEY and CDR2 is SMNVEV in the germline V gene (reference sequence). Written as DNA, the CDR3 is TGTGCCAGCAGTTTCTTCGGGACAGGGGAGAATGAGCAGTTCTTC. This codes for CASSFFGTGENEQFF.

The chain employs TRBV2 and TRBJ2-5; 7 bases agree with TRBD1. CDR1 and CDR2 (germline): SNHLY, FYNNEI. V shed 5 bases and J 4 bases; nucleotides not matched to a gene: 10. The CDR3 extends over 15 amino acids. CDR3 bases: TGTGCCAGCAGTATTCAGGGACAGATAAGAGAGACCCAGTACTTC. Protein sequence: CASSIQGQIRETQYF.

The chain is built from TRBV11-2 and TRBJ1-1; TRBD1 aligns across 9 bases. The CDR3 loop spans 15 amino acids. Germline V gene lookup returns CDR1 SGHAT and CDR2 FQNNGV. V shed 7 bases, J shed 0 bases, and the junction held 6 bases outside the gene matches. Here the CDR3 DNA reads TGTGCCAGCACCCTTGGACAGGGGATGAACACTGAAGCTTTCTTT. Encoded protein: CASTLGQGMNTEAFF.

This rearrangement joins TRBV30 to TRBJ1-5, with D tentatively TRBD1 (6 bases). The germline V gene encodes CDR1 GTSNPN and CDR2 SVGIG (reference sequence). CDR3 length: 13 residues. Trimming left V 2 bases short and J 5 bases short, with 10 bases between. This CDR3 is CAWSYRDDQPQHF. The CDR3 nucleotides are TGTGCCTGGAGTTACAGGGATGATCAGCCCCAGCATTTT.

The V call is TRBV4-1, the J call TRBJ2-7; 8 bases fit TRBD1. The CDR3 extends over 15 amino acids. Trimming cost V 0 bases and J 2 bases; bases outside gene matches: 3. CDR1 MGHRA and CDR2 YSYEKL come from the germline V gene. CDR3 DNA: TGCGCCAGCAGCCAAGATTTACAGGGGGCCTACGAGCAGTACTTC. Protein: CASSQDLQGAYEQYF.

This clone appeared a single time. J is TRBJ1-1 and V is TRBV28, with a tentative D call TRBD1 (6 bases). This CDR3 comprises 14 residues. Trimming took off 3 bases at V and 2 bases at J, with 10 bases between the two ends. Per germline, CDR1 MDHEN and CDR2 SYDVKM. The CDR3 nucleotides read TGTGCCAGCAGTTTTGGGGGGGCCAACACTGAAGCTTTCTTT. This encodes CASSFGGANTEAFF. Complete variable domain (other parts from reference TRBV28 and TRBJ1-1): DVKVTQSSRYLVKRTGEKVFLECVQDMDHENMFWYRQDPGLGLRLIYFSYDVKMKEKGDIPEGYSVSREKKERFSLILESASTNQTSMYLCASSFGGANTEAFFGQGTRLTVV.

The rearrangement joins TRBV27 to TRBJ1-3, with TRBD1 matching over 11 bases. CDR1 MNHEY and CDR2 SMNVEV come from the germline V gene (reference sequence). The CDR3 spans 17 residues. The V segment lost 6 bases and the J segment 4 bases; nucleotides outside the gene matches: 11. Here the CDR3 reads CASSPIAGQGAGNTIYF. Written as DNA, the CDR3 is TGTGCCAGCAGCCCTATCGCCGGACAGGGGGCAGGAAACACCATATATTTT.

This chain joins TRBV4-1 and TRBJ2-7; a possible D gene is TRBD2 (5 bases). This CDR3 comprises 14 residues. Germline CDR1 reads MGHRA; CDR2 reads YSYEKL. Trimming left V 4 bases short and J 4 bases short, with 14 bases between. In DNA, the CDR3 is TGCGCCAGCAGCCCAGCCAGGACTTCTTACGAGCAGTACTTC. Translating gives CASSPARTSYEQYF.

The chain recombines TRBV3-1 (or the pseudogene TRBV3-2) with TRBJ2-1, with D maybe TRBD2 (6 bases). This CDR3 comprises 15 residues. The germline CDR1 and CDR2 sequences are LGHDT and YNNKEL (reference sequence). V gave up 4 bases and J gave up 9 bases, with 19 bases separating them. The CDR3 sequence: CASSPLSEGRFEQFF. CDR3 sequence (DNA): TGTGCCAGCAGCCCCCTATCGGAGGGGAGGTTTGAGCAGTTCTTC.

V usage is TRBV6-1 and J usage is TRBJ1-6, with 7 bases identical to TRBD1. CDR3 size: 17 residues. Germline V gene data show CDR1 as MNHNS and CDR2 as SASEGT. V was clipped by 0 bases and J by 11 bases; unmatched bases: 13. CDR3 in DNA: TGTGCCAGCAGTGAAGCGAGGGGAAGGACAGGCTGGACACCCCTCCACTTT. As protein: CASSEARGRTGWTPLHF.

This clone appeared a few times. This chain links TRBV18 with TRBJ2-7; D is unclear. CDR3 length equals 14 residues. CDR1 KGHSH and CDR2 LQKENI come from the germline V gene. Between the trimmed V and J ends, which lost 4 bases and 3 bases, there was a span of 13 bases. This chain's CDR3 is CASSLAGRLYEQYF. In DNA, the CDR3 is TGTGCCAGCTCACTCGCAGGCAGGCTCTACGAGCAGTACTTC.

CDR3 residues: CASSLDTGTRGGEQFF. The CDR3 region has the DNA TGTGCCAGCAGCTTAGACACCGGGACTAGAGGTGGAGAGCAGTTCTTC. The chain joins TRBV7-8 to TRBJ2-1; 8 bases are a match to TRBD2. The V gene end was trimmed by 1 base and the J gene end by 10 bases; junction bases not matched to a gene: 12. This CDR3 region has 16 residues. CDR1 is SGHVS, CDR2 FQNEAQ, per germline. Full variable domain (rest looked up from reference TRBV7-8 and TRBJ2-1): GAGVSQSPRYKVAKRGQDVALRCDPISGHVSLFWYQQALGQGPEFLTYFQNEAQLDKSGLPSDRFFAERPEGSVSTLKIQRTQQEDSAVYLCASSLDTGTRGGEQFFGPGTRLTVL.

On this clone: Other DNA sequences in this sample translate to the same CDR3. The rearrangement uses TRBV19 and TRBJ1-5; 9 bases map to TRBD1. Germline loops: CDR1 LNHDA, CDR2 SQIVND (reference sequence). V lost 6 bases, J lost 4 bases, and 1 base stayed unmatched. The CDR3 consists of 13 residues. In DNA, the CDR3 is TGTGCCAGTAGGGACAGGGGAAATCAGCCCCAGCATTTT. Its protein product is CASRDRGNQPQHF.

This sequence joins TRBV25-1 and TRBJ2-2; the D is unclear. This CDR3 comprises 18 residues. V lost 6 bases, J lost 2 bases, and 22 bases lay in between. Germline assignment: CDR1 MGHDK and CDR2 SYGVNS. The CDR3 loop reads CASSPIFGVNQNTGELFF. CDR3 in DNA: TGTGCCAGCAGCCCCATTTTTGGAGTCAACCAAAACACCGGGGAGCTGTTTTTT. The whole variable domain, remainder taken from reference TRBV25-1 and TRBJ2-2, is EADIYQTPRYLVIGTGKKITLECSQTMGHDKMYWYQQDPGMELHLIHYSYGVNSTEKGDLSSESTVSRIRTEHFPLTLESARPSHTSQYLCASSPIFGVNQNTGELFFGEGSRLTVL.

The rearrangement links TRBV9 to TRBJ2-7; TRBD2 matches at 7 bases. Germline CDR1 is SGDLS and CDR2 is YYNGEE. This CDR3 has 15 residues. V shed 2 bases, J shed 5 bases, and the junction held 10 bases outside the gene matches. In DNA form, the CDR3 reads TGTGCCAGCAGCGTGAGCGGGACTGTGGGCCACGAGCAGTACTTC. Translating it yields CASSVSGTVGHEQYF.

This clone showed up just a few times. This chain uses TRBV7-3 with TRBJ1-3, with TRBD1 as a possible D gene (5 bases). V was shortened by 3 bases and J by 3 bases, with 6 bases between the two germline ends. Germline CDR1 and CDR2: SGHTA and FQGTGA. The CDR3 is 13 residues long. The CDR3, as DNA: TGTGCCAGCAGCTTCACAGGTGGAAACACCATATATTTT. Residues: CASSFTGGNTIYF.

The gene calls are TRBV28 and TRBJ1-2, with D perhaps matching TRBD1 (6 bases). Germline V lookup: CDR1 MDHEN, CDR2 SYDVKM. The CDR3 is made up of 10 amino acids. V shed 10 bases and J shed 9 bases, with 12 bases lying between them. CDR3 amino acids: CATATGSYTF. The CDR3 coding sequence is TGTGCCACCGCCACAGGGAGCTACACCTTC.

This clone was seen once. V gene TRBV18 combines with J gene TRBJ2-7; TRBD1 agrees at 9 bases. Germline trimming cut 6 bases from V and 5 bases from J; bases unmatched to any gene: 8. Germline lookup yields CDR1 KGHSH and CDR2 LQKENI. The CDR3 has 14 residues. In DNA, the CDR3 is TGTGCCAGCTCGCCTACGGACAGGGGCCACGAGCAGTACTTC. As protein: CASSPTDRGHEQYF.

The rearrangement links TRBV11-2 to TRBJ1-3; tentative D call: TRBD1 (5 bases). This CDR3 has 18 amino acids. Germline CDR1 reads SGHAT; CDR2 reads FQNNGV. V lost 5 bases, J lost 8 bases, and 28 bases lay in between. CDR3 sequence (DNA): TGTGCCAGCAGCCATAACCCGACAGTAATCCGTACTCAGGACACCATATATTTT. This translates into CASSHNPTVIRTQDTIYF.

The gene calls are TRBV6-5 and TRBJ2-5; D might be TRBD2 (5 bases). CDR1 is MNHEY and CDR2 is SVGAGI in the germline V gene. V lost 7 bases and J 4 bases, leaving 13 bases between the germline ends. This CDR3 has 13 amino acids. The CDR3 reads CASTLSRGETQYF. The CDR3 DNA reads as TGTGCCAGCACCCTATCTCGGGGAGAGACCCAGTACTTC.